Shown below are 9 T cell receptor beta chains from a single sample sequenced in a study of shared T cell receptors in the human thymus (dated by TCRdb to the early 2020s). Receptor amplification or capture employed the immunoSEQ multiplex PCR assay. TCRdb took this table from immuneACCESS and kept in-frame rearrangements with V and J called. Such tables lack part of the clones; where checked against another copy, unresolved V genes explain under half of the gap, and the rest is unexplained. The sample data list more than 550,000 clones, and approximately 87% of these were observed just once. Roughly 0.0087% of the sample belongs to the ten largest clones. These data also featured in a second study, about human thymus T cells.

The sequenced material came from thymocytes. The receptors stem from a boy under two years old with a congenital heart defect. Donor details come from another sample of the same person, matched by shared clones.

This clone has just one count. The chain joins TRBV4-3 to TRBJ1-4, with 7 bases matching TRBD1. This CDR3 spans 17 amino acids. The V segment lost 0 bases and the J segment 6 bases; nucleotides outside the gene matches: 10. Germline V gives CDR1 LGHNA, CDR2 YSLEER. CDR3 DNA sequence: TGCGCCAGCAGCCAAGACCGGTACAGGGGCTTCGATGAAAAACTGTTTTTT. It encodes CASSQDRYRGFDEKLFF.

The chain's CDR3 is CASSLPTGDTEAFF. For the CDR3, the DNA is TGTGCCAGCAGCTTACCGACAGGGGACACTGAAGCTTTCTTT. V and J are TRBV7-9 and TRBJ1-1; 8 nucleotides line up with TRBD1. The CDR3 sequence is 14 residues long. From germline, CDR1 is SEHNR and CDR2 FQNEAQ (reference sequence). The V and J ends lost 2 bases and 3 bases, in that order; junction bases with no gene match: 2.

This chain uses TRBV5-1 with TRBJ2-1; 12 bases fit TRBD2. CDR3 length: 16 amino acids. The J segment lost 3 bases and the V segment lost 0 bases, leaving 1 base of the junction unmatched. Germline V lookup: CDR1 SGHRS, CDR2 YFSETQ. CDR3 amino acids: CASSLGLAGVYNEQFF. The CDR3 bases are TGCGCCAGCAGCTTGGGACTAGCGGGGGTCTACAATGAGCAGTTCTTC.

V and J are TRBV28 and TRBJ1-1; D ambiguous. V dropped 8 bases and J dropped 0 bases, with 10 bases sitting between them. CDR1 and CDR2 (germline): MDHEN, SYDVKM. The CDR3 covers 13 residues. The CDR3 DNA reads TGTGCCAGCCTACTGGGCCTGAACACTGAAGCTTTCTTT. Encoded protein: CASLLGLNTEAFF.

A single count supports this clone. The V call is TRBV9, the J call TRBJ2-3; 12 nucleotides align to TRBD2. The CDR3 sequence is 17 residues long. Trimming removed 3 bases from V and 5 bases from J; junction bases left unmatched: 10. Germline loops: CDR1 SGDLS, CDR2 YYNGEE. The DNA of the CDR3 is TGTGCCAGCAGCGCTCCCCTAGCGGGAGGGCCGGTAGATACGCAGTATTTT. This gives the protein CASSAPLAGGPVDTQYF. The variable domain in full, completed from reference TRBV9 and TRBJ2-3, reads DSGVTQTPKHLITATGQRVTLRCSPRSGDLSVYWYQQSLDQGLQFLIQYYNGEERAKGNILERFSAQQFPDLHSELNLSSLELGDSALYFCASSAPLAGGPVDTQYFGPGTRLTVL.

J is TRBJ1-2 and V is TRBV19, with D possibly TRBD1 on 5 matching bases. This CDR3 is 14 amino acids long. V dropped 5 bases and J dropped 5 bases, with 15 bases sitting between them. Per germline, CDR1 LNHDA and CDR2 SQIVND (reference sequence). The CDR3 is CASSWGVAPYGYTF. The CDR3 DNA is TGTGCCAGTAGTTGGGGGGTCGCCCCTTATGGCTACACCTTC. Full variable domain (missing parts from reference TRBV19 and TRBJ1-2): DGGITQSPKYLFRKEGQNVTLSCEQNLNHDAMYWYRQDPGQGLRLIYYSQIVNDFQKGDIAEGYSVSREKKESFPLTVTSAQKNPTAFYLCASSWGVAPYGYTFGSGTRLTVV.

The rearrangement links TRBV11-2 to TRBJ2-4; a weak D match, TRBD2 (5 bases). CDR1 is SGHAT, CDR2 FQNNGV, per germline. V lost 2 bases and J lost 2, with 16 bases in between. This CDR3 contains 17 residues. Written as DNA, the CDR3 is TGTGCCAGCAGCTTAACCCACCGGCGGGCCTCCAAAAACATTCAGTACTTC. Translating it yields CASSLTHRRASKNIQYF. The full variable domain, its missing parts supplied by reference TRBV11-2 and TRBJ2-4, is EAGVAQSPRYKIIEKRQSVAFWCNPISGHATLYWYQQILGQGPKLLIQFQNNGVVDDSQLPKDRFSAERLKGVDSTLKIQPAKLEDSAVYLCASSLTHRRASKNIQYFGAGTRLSVL.

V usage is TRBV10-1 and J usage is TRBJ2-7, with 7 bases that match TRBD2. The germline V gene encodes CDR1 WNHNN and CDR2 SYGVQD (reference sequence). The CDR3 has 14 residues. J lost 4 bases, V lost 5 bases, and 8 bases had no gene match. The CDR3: CASSPREGPYEQYF. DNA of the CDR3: TGCGCCAGCAGTCCGAGGGAGGGACCTTACGAGCAGTACTTC.

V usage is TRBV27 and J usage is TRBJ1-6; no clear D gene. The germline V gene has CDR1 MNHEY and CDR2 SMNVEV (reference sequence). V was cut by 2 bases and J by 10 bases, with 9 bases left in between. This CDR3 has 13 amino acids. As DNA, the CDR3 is TGTGCCAGCAGTTTACAGTCTTCCTCACCCCTCCACTTT. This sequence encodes CASSLQSSSPLHF.